Each of the 23 T cell receptor beta chains below was sequenced from the same sample in a study of T-cell reconstitution after alpha-beta-depleted transplantation in children. Preparation of the TCRbeta library was carried out with unique molecular identifiers. TCRdb ran MiXCR on the PCR reads and lists one entry per CDR3 protein. The sample records about 260,000 distinct CDR3 sequences, roughly 8% being singletons. Sequences were derived from PBMCs, mostly from graft donor cells, sampled 180 days after TCRalphabeta/CD19-depleted stem cell transplant. The origin of the receptors is a male patient aged 10 to 17 who had a stem cell transplant for acute lymphoblastic leukemia, so the T cells may come from the graft donor.

A note on this clonotype: This sequence may be a read error, since a much larger clone differs from it by one base. The chain recombines TRBV10-3 with TRBJ2-1, with TRBD2 matching over 7 bases. This CDR3 region has 14 residues. The junction had 11 bases not matched to a gene; V was cut back by 9 bases and J by 6 bases. The germline V gene has CDR1 ENHRY and CDR2 SYGVKD. The CDR3 sequence is CAMSREAYSNEQFF. CDR3 sequence (DNA): TGTGCCATGTCTCGGGAGGCTTATAGCAATGAGCAGTTCTTC.

The sample holds many counts of this clonotype. The chain couples TRBV7-2 to TRBJ2-7; D remains unclear. V was trimmed by 5 bases and J by 1 base, leaving 6 bases between them. The CDR3 is 12 residues long. Per germline, CDR1 SGHTA and CDR2 FQGNSA. CDR3 bases: TGTGCCAGCAGCGGGGAATCCTACGAGCAGTACTTC. Translation gives CASSGESYEQYF.

This clonotype was counted only a few times. This chain uses TRBV3-1 with TRBJ2-2; D is possibly TRBD2 (5 bases). This CDR3 spans 16 amino acids. Germline-derived CDR1 and CDR2 are LGHDT and YNNKEL (reference sequence). Between the trimmed V and J ends, which lost 1 base and 2 bases, there was a span of 11 bases. CDR3 coding DNA: TGTGCCAGCAGCCAAGCAGGAGGCTTAAACACCGGGGAGCTGTTTTTT. Its protein product is CASSQAGGLNTGELFF.

This clonotype occurred many times. The gene calls are TRBV12-3 or TRBV12-4 and TRBJ1-5, with D possibly matching TRBD1 (6 bases). The V gene lost 7 bases and the J gene lost 2 bases, with 21 bases spanning the gap. The CDR3 has 17 amino acids. The CDR3 DNA reads TGTGCCAGCACCTGGGGACACGCGACAGTAGGCAATCAGCCCCAGCATTTT. As protein: CASTWGHATVGNQPQHF.

This clonotype occurred many times. The chain is built from TRBV20-1 and TRBJ2-5; 11 positions match TRBD2. V shed 6 bases, J shed 5 bases, and the junction held 5 bases outside the gene matches. Germline loops: CDR1 DFQATT, CDR2 SNEGSKA (reference sequence). This CDR3 has 13 amino acids. CDR3 sequence: CSAGLAGLETQYF. The CDR3 DNA sequence: TGCAGTGCCGGACTAGCGGGTTTGGAGACCCAGTACTTC.

The sample holds many counts of this clonotype. V is TRBV15 and J is TRBJ2-7; 10 nucleotides agree with TRBD1. The V gene's germline CDR1 is LNHNV and CDR2 YYDKDF (reference sequence). Germline trimming cut 2 bases from V and 3 bases from J; bases unmatched to any gene: 4. This CDR3 has 15 amino acids. The CDR3 coding sequence is TGTGCCACCAGCAGACCGGGACAGGGGCGCTACGAGCAGTACTTC. Translated, it gives CATSRPGQGRYEQYF.

At least ten counts were recorded for this clonotype. The gene calls are TRBV5-1 and TRBJ2-1; the match to TRBD2 covers 8 bases. The CDR3 runs 15 residues. The V and J ends lost 5 bases and 3 bases, in that order; junction bases with no gene match: 7. Per the germline V gene, CDR1 is SGHRS and CDR2 is YFSETQ. For the CDR3, the DNA is TGCGCCAGCAGACAAACCGGGACTAGCTACAATGAGCAGTTCTTC. This gives the protein CASRQTGTSYNEQFF.

At least ten counts were recorded for this clonotype. The rearrangement links TRBV12-3 or TRBV12-4 to TRBJ2-1; D might be TRBD1 (5 bases). The CDR3 runs 14 residues. The V gene lost 7 bases and the J gene lost 4 bases, with 14 bases spanning the gap. CDR3 sequence reads: CASTRGSPYNEQFF. CDR3 nucleotide sequence: TGTGCCAGCACTAGGGGATCCCCTTACAATGAGCAGTTCTTC.

This clonotype was seen ten or more times. The chain is built from TRBV28 and TRBJ2-2, with 8 bases fitting TRBD1. The CDR3 consists of 16 residues. V was clipped by 4 bases and J by 4 bases; unmatched bases: 8. Germline assignment: CDR1 MDHEN and CDR2 SYDVKM. CDR3 residues: CASSYRTGLVTGELFF. The DNA for the CDR3 is TGTGCCAGCAGTTATCGGACAGGGTTGGTCACCGGGGAGCTGTTTTTT.

Ten or more counts support this clonotype. The chain combines TRBV15 with TRBJ1-5, with D perhaps matching TRBD1 (5 bases). V was trimmed by 3 bases and J by 7 bases, leaving 19 bases between them. The germline V gene has CDR1 LNHNV and CDR2 YYDKDF (reference sequence). The CDR3 totals 16 residues. The CDR3 nucleotides read TGTGCCACCAGCAGTGGGGCTTTCTCGGCTGGGCAGCCCCAGCATTTT. Its translation: CATSSGAFSAGQPQHF.

This clonotype was detected only a few times. The gene calls are TRBV7-2 and TRBJ1-2, with a tentative D call TRBD1 (5 bases). Trimming removed 0 bases at V and 2 bases at J, with 7 bases between. Germline CDR1 reads SGHTA; CDR2 reads FQGNSA. CDR3 length: 14 residues. The CDR3 loop is CASSLASGNYGYTF. As DNA, the CDR3 is TGTGCCAGCAGCTTAGCTTCAGGGAACTATGGCTACACCTTC.

The sample holds many counts of this clonotype. The chain uses TRBV7-2 and TRBJ1-2; a weak D match, TRBD1 (6 bases). V lost 5 bases, J lost 3 bases, and 13 bases lay in between. Germline lookup yields CDR1 SGHTA and CDR2 FQGNSA. This CDR3 has 14 residues. The CDR3 bases are TGTGCCAGCAGCAAATCGAGGGGGGACTATGGCTACACCTTC. Its translation is CASSKSRGDYGYTF.

This clonotype was recorded at least ten times. This chain uses TRBV20-1 with TRBJ2-7; D might be TRBD1 (5 bases). This CDR3 is 14 amino acids long. Germline lookup yields CDR1 DFQATT and CDR2 SNEGSKA (reference sequence). V lost 4 bases and J 0 bases, leaving 13 bases between the germline ends. The CDR3 reads CSAIPRESSYEQYF. The CDR3 coding sequence is TGCAGTGCTATCCCCAGGGAAAGCTCCTACGAGCAGTACTTC.

This clonotype appeared many times. V gene TRBV27 combines with J gene TRBJ2-3; D may be TRBD1 or TRBD2 (5 bases each). The V gene's germline CDR1 is MNHEY and CDR2 SMNVEV (reference sequence). The V end was cut by 7 bases, the J end by 0 bases, with 8 bases between. The CDR3 totals 13 residues. CDR3 nucleotide sequence: TGTGCCAGCAAGTGGGGGAGCACAGATACGCAGTATTTT. Translation gives CASKWGSTDTQYF.

This clonotype was counted ten times or more. V and J are TRBV5-1 and TRBJ2-4; D might be TRBD1 or TRBD2, each matching 5 bases. The CDR3 is 18 amino acids. CDR1 is SGHRS, CDR2 YFSETQ, per germline. Between the trimmed V and J ends, which lost 4 bases and 0 bases, there was a span of 20 bases. DNA of the CDR3: TGCGCCAGCAGCCTCGGGACCGCCGTCACCTTAGCCAAAAACATTCAGTACTTC. Encoded protein: CASSLGTAVTLAKNIQYF.

This clonotype has at least ten counts. CDR3: CASSHPWTSGDDNEQFF. Here the CDR3 DNA reads TGTGCCAGCAGCCACCCCTGGACTAGCGGGGATGACAATGAGCAGTTCTTC. V and J are TRBV14 and TRBJ2-1, with TRBD2 matching 12 bases. CDR1 and CDR2 from the germline V gene are SGHDN and FVKESK. The CDR3 spans 17 residues. V gave up 3 bases and J gave up 5 bases; unmatched junction bases: 8.

This clonotype came up many times. V usage is TRBV11-2 and J usage is TRBJ1-3; D may be TRBD1 (5 bases). With 1 base removed from V and 8 bases from J, the gap between germline ends came to 12 bases. The CDR3 has 14 amino acids. Germline CDR1 and CDR2: SGHAT and FQNNGV. The CDR3 loop reads CASSLGRAKDTIYF. The CDR3 region has the DNA TGTGCCAGCAGCTTAGGCAGGGCCAAGGACACCATATATTTT. Filled out from reference TRBV11-2 and TRBJ1-3, the complete variable domain reads EAGVAQSPRYKIIEKRQSVAFWCNPISGHATLYWYQQILGQGPKLLIQFQNNGVVDDSQLPKDRFSAERLKGVDSTLKIQPAKLEDSAVYLCASSLGRAKDTIYFGEGSWLTVV.

This clonotype was counted ten times or more. The rearrangement links TRBV20-1 to TRBJ1-6, with TRBD1 matching 7 bases. The CDR3 totals 15 residues. Germline CDR1 is DFQATT and CDR2 is SNEGSKA (reference sequence). With V trimmed by 6 bases and J by 4 bases, 9 bases remained unmatched. The CDR3 reads CSAPGDSYYNSPLHF. CDR3 in DNA: TGCAGTGCACCAGGGGACAGCTATTATAATTCACCCCTCCACTTT.

Many counts were recorded for this clonotype. The rearrangement links TRBV3-1 to TRBJ1-6; D gene uncertain. CDR1 and CDR2 from the germline V gene are LGHDT and YNNKEL (reference sequence). The CDR3 covers 13 residues. V lost 8 bases and J 0 bases, leaving 5 bases between the germline ends. The CDR3 spells CASLGSYNSPLHF. The DNA of the CDR3 is TGTGCCAGCTTAGGCTCCTATAATTCACCCCTCCACTTT.

There are a few counts of this clonotype. The CDR3 region is CASSILGTTGELFF. Written as DNA, the CDR3 is TGTGCCAGTAGTATATTGGGTACCACCGGGGAGCTGTTTTTT. This chain uses TRBV19 with TRBJ2-2; D gene uncertain. This CDR3 has 14 residues. The V gene lost 2 bases and the J gene lost 4 bases, with 8 bases spanning the gap. Per germline, CDR1 LNHDA and CDR2 SQIVND (reference sequence). Full variable domain (rest looked up from reference TRBV19 and TRBJ2-2): DGGITQSPKYLFRKEGQNVTLSCEQNLNHDAMYWYRQDPGQGLRLIYYSQIVNDFQKGDIAEGYSVSREKKESFPLTVTSAQKNPTAFYLCASSILGTTGELFFGEGSRLTVL.

This clonotype appeared many times. J is TRBJ2-5 and V is TRBV2, with D unclear. The germline V gene encodes CDR1 SNHLY and CDR2 FYNNEI. Trimming pared 4 bases from V and 3 bases from J, leaving 9 bases between. The CDR3 loop spans 13 amino acids. CDR3 amino acids: CASSAGREETQYF. DNA of the CDR3: TGTGCCAGCAGTGCAGGCCGGGAAGAGACCCAGTACTTC.

This clonotype was picked up a small number of times. The rearrangement links TRBV20-1 to TRBJ2-7; 8 bases map to TRBD1. CDR1 and CDR2 from the germline V gene are DFQATT and SNEGSKA (reference sequence). This CDR3 is built from 14 residues. Trimming cost V 0 bases and J 5 bases; bases outside gene matches: 6. The chain's CDR3 is CSARDTSGGDEQYF. The DNA of the CDR3 is TGCAGTGCTAGAGATACTTCAGGGGGCGACGAGCAGTACTTC.

This clonotype was observed a handful of times. A much larger clonotype is one base distant, so this may be a read error. V usage is TRBV5-6 and J usage is TRBJ1-5; D uncertain. The V end was cut by 4 bases, the J end by 14 bases, with 16 bases between. CDR3 length: 12 residues. Germline V gene data show CDR1 as SGHDT and CDR2 as YYEEEE. The CDR3 loop reads CASSAAAVKEHF. The CDR3 DNA reads as TGTGCCAGCAGCGCGGCGGCAGTCAAAGAGCATTTT.